These T cell receptor beta chains were read from a single sample in a study of control samples from healthy donors and cancer patients. Using immunoSEQ multiplex PCR, the repertoire was profiled, and TCRdb retains in-frame clones only, with some absent. The sample has under 150,000 clones, approximately 90% seen once. The sample consisted of blood. The receptors were sampled from a woman aged 70-85 years in good health. Both conserved end residues are part of each CDR3. A D gene is named only where the DNA matches it firmly. Clone size is stated in some rows and not others, as once, few, many or a class when expanded.

V	D	size	J	length	CDR3	DNA
TRBV6-5	NA	once	TRBJ1-5	14	CASRARGGDQPQHF	TGTGCCAGCAGAGCTCGGGGGGGGGATCAGCCCCAGCATTTT
TRBV9	TRBD1	once	TRBJ1-3	16	CASSARGQGVGNTIYF	TGTGCCAGCAGCGCGCGGGGACAGGGAGTGGGAAACACCATATATTTT
TRBV11-1	NA	NA	TRBJ1-1	15	CASSLLVRGDTEAFF	TGTGCCAGCAGCTTACTGGTGAGGGGAGACACTGAAGCTTTCTTT
TRBV2	NA	NA	TRBJ2-5	13	CASRAQVQETQYF	TGTGCCAGCAGAGCACAGGTTCAAGAGACCCAGTACTTC
TRBV3-1/TRBV3-2	NA	NA	TRBJ1-2	12	CASSALDYGYTF	TGTGCCAGTTCGGCCCTGGACTATGGCTACACCTTC
TRBV6-1	NA	NA	TRBJ1-4	17	CASSEATGYATNEKLFF	TGTGCCAGCAGTGAAGCCACGGGTTATGCAACTAATGAAAAACTGTTTTTT
TRBV11-1	NA	NA	TRBJ2-5	14	CASSHTDRQETQYF	TGTGCCAGCAGCCACACGGACAGACAAGAGACCCAGTACTTC
TRBV19	NA	NA	TRBJ1-3	14	CASSTRSVGNTIYF	TGTGCCAGTAGTACCCGGAGCGTGGGAAACACCATATATTTT
TRBV2	NA	NA	TRBJ2-1	15	CASRRGGSSYNEQFF	TGTGCCAGCAGGAGAGGGGGGAGCTCCTACAATGAGCAGTTCTTC
TRBV12-3/TRBV12-4	TRBD2	NA	TRBJ2-5	13	CASRSGGRETQYF	TGTGCCAGCAGGAGCGGGGGAAGGGAGACCCAGTACTTC
TRBV6-5	NA	NA	TRBJ2-7	13	CASSRDATYEQYF	TGTGCCAGCAGTCGGGACGCGACCTACGAGCAGTACTTC
TRBV27	TRBD1	NA	TRBJ1-2	16	CASSLLGTGKNYGYTF	TGTGCCAGCAGTTTACTCGGGACAGGGAAAAACTATGGCTACACCTTC
TRBV20-1	NA	NA	TRBJ1-6	15	CSASRAGSYNSPLHF	TGCAGTGCTAGTCGTGCTGGCTCCTATAATTCACCCCTCCACTTT
TRBV12-3/TRBV12-4	NA	once	TRBJ2-5	13	CASSGDNQETQYF	TGTGCCAGCAGCGGGGACAACCAAGAGACCCAGTACTTC
TRBV25-1	NA	NA	TRBJ2-2	14	CASSDRRITGELFF	TGTGCCAGCAGTGATCGTAGAATCACCGGGGAGCTGTTTTTT
TRBV18	NA	NA	TRBJ1-3	14	CASSGSAAGNTIYF	TGTGCCAGCTCCGGCAGTGCGGCCGGCAACACCATATATTTT
TRBV3-1/TRBV3-2	NA	NA	TRBJ1-1	15	CASSQVGWPNTEAFF	TGTGCCAGCAGCCAAGTGGGGTGGCCAAACACTGAAGCTTTCTTT
TRBV10-2	NA	NA	TRBJ2-7	14	CASSEAVGSYEQYF	TGCGCCAGCAGTGAGGCAGTCGGCTCCTACGAGCAGTACTTC
TRBV19	NA	NA	TRBJ1-5	17	CASRGSWAGSSNQPQHF	TGTGCCAGTAGGGGGTCTTGGGCAGGGTCAAGCAATCAGCCCCAGCATTTT
TRBV19	TRBD1	NA	TRBJ1-3	15	CASGDRGLPGNTIYF	TGTGCCAGTGGGGACAGGGGGCTTCCTGGAAACACCATATATTTT
TRBV19	NA	NA	TRBJ2-7	13	CASRGRAVYEQYF	TGTGCCAGTAGGGGCAGGGCGGTCTACGAGCAGTACTTC
TRBV27	TRBD1	NA	TRBJ1-1	14	CASSTRQGTTEAFF	TGTGCCAGCAGTACCCGACAGGGGACGACTGAAGCTTTCTTT
TRBV3-1/TRBV3-2	NA	few	TRBJ1-1	14	CASSRVSGDTEAFF	TGTGCCAGCAGCCGGGTATCGGGAGACACTGAAGCTTTCTTT
TRBV3-1/TRBV3-2	NA	NA	TRBJ2-7	15	CASSQPQLSGYEQYF	TGTGCCAGCAGCCAACCCCAACTCTCCGGCTACGAGCAGTACTTC
TRBV6-1	NA	NA	TRBJ1-1	14	CASSESVHLAEAFF	TGTGCCAGCAGTGAATCAGTCCACTTGGCGGAAGCTTTCTTT
TRBV5-1	NA	NA	TRBJ1-2	13	CASSLAGGYGYTF	TGCGCCAGCAGTCTAGCCGGCGGATATGGCTACACCTTC
TRBV6-1	NA	NA	TRBJ1-2	14	CASSEGPGIYGYTF	TGTGCCAGCAGTGAAGGTCCAGGGATTTATGGCTACACCTTC
TRBV9	NA	many	TRBJ2-7	14	CASSADRSNYEQYF	TGTGCCAGCAGCGCCGACAGGAGTAATTACGAGCAGTACTTC
TRBV29-1	TRBD2	NA	TRBJ2-3	15	CSVEGTRGPADTQYF	TGCAGCGTTGAGGGGACTAGAGGCCCGGCCGATACGCAGTATTTT
TRBV6-5	NA	NA	TRBJ1-2	14	CASSLAARDYGYTF	TGTGCCAGCAGTCTAGCAGCCCGGGACTATGGCTACACCTTC
TRBV9	NA	NA	TRBJ2-5	15	CASSVGGNIQETQYF	TGTGCCAGCAGCGTAGGGGGGAACATCCAAGAGACCCAGTACTTC
TRBV3-1/TRBV3-2	TRBD1	NA	TRBJ2-7	13	CASSLGQGDEQYF	TGTGCCAGCAGCCTAGGACAGGGGGACGAGCAGTACTTC
TRBV5-1	NA	NA	TRBJ1-4	14	CASSLESGWEKLFF	TGCGCCAGCAGCTTGGAGTCAGGGTGGGAAAAACTGTTTTTT
TRBV5-1	TRBD1	NA	TRBJ1-2	14	CASSLGQGGYGYTF	TGCGCCAGCAGCCTGGGACAGGGGGGCTATGGCTACACCTTC
TRBV2	NA	NA	TRBJ1-6	13	CASSDRGNSPLHF	TGTGCCAGCAGTGACAGGGGTAATTCACCCCTCCACTTT
TRBV24-1	TRBD1	NA	TRBJ1-2	16	CATSDTRRDRESGYTF	TGTGCCACCAGTGATACAAGACGGGACAGGGAGAGTGGCTACACCTTC
TRBV6-5	NA	NA	TRBJ1-3	14	CASSYSAGRNTIYF	TGTGCCAGCAGTTACTCGGCGGGGAGAAACACCATATATTTT
TRBV5-6	NA	NA	TRBJ1-4	18	CASSLAGDGGHPEEKLFF	TGTGCCAGCAGCTTGGCAGGCGATGGGGGACATCCTGAGGAAAAACTGTTTTTT
TRBV3-1/TRBV3-2	NA	NA	TRBJ1-2	14	CASSPPRLDYGYTF	TGTGCCAGCAGCCCCCCGAGGTTAGACTATGGCTACACCTTC
TRBV3-1/TRBV3-2	TRBD2	NA	TRBJ2-1	15	CASSQDLGSGVEQFF	TGTGCCAGCAGCCAAGACTTGGGTAGCGGGGTTGAGCAGTTCTTC
TRBV28	NA	NA	TRBJ2-3	15	CASSPQGALEDTQYF	TGTGCCAGCAGCCCACAGGGAGCTCTCGAAGATACGCAGTATTTT
TRBV7-2	NA	NA	TRBJ2-5	13	CASSLAQRETQYF	TGTGCCAGCAGCTTAGCGCAAAGGGAGACCCAGTACTTC